This is a list of T cell receptor beta chains from one sample in a study of blood T cell repertoires in COVID-19. Here immunoSEQ multiplex PCR was the method, and the copy in TCRdb shows in-frame clones only, minus some. Found here are over 300,000 clones, around 90% of them singletons; the top ten hold about 6.5%. Specimen: peripheral blood. The origin of the receptors is a man aged 18 to 30 with active or convalescent COVID-19. CDR3s include the opening cysteine and the closing phenylalanine or tryptophan. A D gene is named only where the DNA matches it firmly. The size entry is marked missing in some rows and otherwise reads once, few, many or a size class.

v_gene	j_gene	d_gene	abundance	CDR3aa	CDR3nt
TRBV4-3	TRBJ1-4	NA	NA	CASSQDRTGNEKLFF	TGCGCCAGCAGCCAAGATCGAACAGGGAACGAAAAACTGTTTTTT
TRBV4-2	TRBJ2-1	TRBD2	NA	CASSQDPIASGDRFYNEQFF	TGTGCCAGCAGCCAAGATCCTATAGCTAGCGGGGACCGATTCTACAATGAGCAGTTCTTC
TRBV9	TRBJ2-7	TRBD2	once	CASSALAGDVDEQYF	TGTGCCAGCAGCGCCTTAGCGGGAGACGTTGACGAGCAGTACTTC
TRBV3-1/TRBV3-2	TRBJ2-7	NA	NA	CASSQEGFTVLYEQYF	TGTGCCAGCAGCCAAGAGGGTTTCACAGTTCTCTACGAGCAGTACTTC
TRBV28	TRBJ1-2	TRBD1	NA	CASSEINWTGRNYGYTF	TGTGCCAGCAGTGAAATAAACTGGACAGGGCGAAACTATGGCTACACCTTC
TRBV11-2	TRBJ2-1	TRBD2	NA	CASSRGGTYNEQFF	TGTGCCAGCAGCCGGGGGGGGACTTACAATGAGCAGTTCTTC
TRBV6-5	TRBJ1-1	NA	once	CASIKGVGTEAFF	TGTGCCAGCATTAAGGGGGTCGGCACTGAAGCTTTCTTT
TRBV19	TRBJ2-1	TRBD1	NA	CATAGQGVANEQFF	TGTGCCACCGCCGGACAGGGGGTTGCCAATGAGCAGTTCTTC
TRBV11-2	TRBJ1-1	NA	NA	CASTLLEPRISSEAFF	TGTGCCAGCACGCTACTTGAACCTCGCATTTCGTCTGAAGCTTTCTTT
TRBV7-2	TRBJ1-2	NA	NA	CASGQGPYGYTF	TGTGCCAGCGGGCAGGGCCCCTATGGCTACACCTTC
TRBV7-9	TRBJ2-7	NA	NA	CASSPTLPYEQYF	TGTGCCAGCAGCCCGACACTCCCCTACGAGCAGTACTTC
TRBV5-1	TRBJ1-1	NA	NA	CASSLFPTENTEAFF	TGCGCCAGCAGCCTTTTCCCGACAGAGAACACTGAAGCTTTCTTT
TRBV4-1	TRBJ2-3	NA	NA	CASSQGASADTQYF	TGCGCCAGCAGCCAAGGGGCTTCGGCAGATACGCAGTATTTT
TRBV4-3	TRBJ1-3	NA	NA	CASSQDRSGNTIYF	TGCGCCAGCAGCCAAGATCGGTCCGGAAACACCATATATTTT
TRBV9	TRBJ2-5	TRBD2	once	CASSVGAGGRSPETQYF	TGTGCCAGCAGCGTAGGGGCGGGGGGCCGATCGCCAGAGACCCAGTACTTC
TRBV5-6	TRBJ2-4	NA	NA	CASSLGALGSKNIQYF	TGTGCCAGCAGCTTGGGGGCGTTGGGCTCCAAAAACATTCAGTACTTC
TRBV6-2/TRBV6-3	TRBJ2-5	NA	NA	CASSYAAKETQYF	TGTGCCAGCAGTTATGCGGCCAAAGAGACCCAGTACTTC
TRBV19	TRBJ1-1	NA	NA	CASSILSDSRSAFF	TGTGCCAGTAGTATTCTATCTGACAGTCGTTCTGCTTTCTTT
TRBV24-1	TRBJ1-4	NA	NA	CATSATGGNEKLFF	TGTGCCACCAGTGCCACCGGCGGTAATGAAAAACTGTTTTTT
TRBV28	TRBJ1-6	TRBD1	NA	CASRLTGTEGSPLHF	TGTGCCAGCAGACTAACCGGGACAGAAGGTTCACCCCTCCACTTT
TRBV7-2	TRBJ1-4	NA	NA	CASRSQGWGEKLFF	TGTGCCAGCAGGTCACAGGGATGGGGTGAAAAACTGTTTTTT
TRBV7-6	TRBJ1-4	NA	NA	CASAGEEWEKLFF	TGTGCCAGCGCAGGGGAAGAGTGGGAAAAACTGTTTTTT
TRBV6-2/TRBV6-3	TRBJ2-3	TRBD2	NA	CASRPFGLAEADTQYF	TGTGCCAGCAGACCTTTTGGACTAGCGGAGGCAGATACGCAGTATTTT
TRBV19	TRBJ1-5	NA	NA	CASNLARSMVRNQPQHF	TGTGCCAGTAATCTAGCTCGTTCCATGGTAAGGAATCAGCCCCAGCATTTT
TRBV7-9	TRBJ2-2	TRBD1	NA	CASSLTPLRDSKNTGELFF	TGTGCCAGCAGCTTGACCCCCCTCCGGGACAGTAAGAACACCGGGGAGCTGTTTTTT
TRBV27	TRBJ2-7	NA	NA	CASSLGGSTYEQYF	TGTGCCAGCAGTTTAGGGGGGAGCACCTACGAGCAGTACTTC
TRBV5-6	TRBJ1-1	NA	NA	CASSDAGTLRTEAFF	TGTGCCAGCAGCGATGCCGGGACACTTCGCACTGAAGCTTTCTTT
TRBV28	TRBJ1-2	TRBD1	NA	CASSYPDRGPYGYTF	TGTGCCAGCAGTTACCCGGACAGGGGGCCCTATGGCTACACCTTC
TRBV25-1	TRBJ1-2	NA	NA	CASSESRGFYGYTF	TGTGCCAGCAGTGAAAGTAGGGGATTTTACGGCTACACCTTC
TRBV12-3/TRBV12-4	TRBJ1-2	TRBD1	NA	CASSFGTVSGYTF	TGTGCCAGCAGTTTCGGGACAGTATCGGGCTACACCTTC
TRBV7-8	TRBJ2-4	NA	NA	CASSVEGKNIQYF	TGTGCCAGCAGCGTTGAGGGCAAAAACATTCAGTACTTC
TRBV4-3	TRBJ1-6	TRBD1	few	CASSQDRDRGSPLHF	TGCGCCAGCAGCCAAGATCGGGACAGGGGTTCACCCCTCCACTTT
TRBV7-8	TRBJ1-2	NA	NA	CASSLSTGNYGYTF	TGTGCCAGCAGCTTATCGACGGGAAACTATGGCTACACCTTC
TRBV3-1/TRBV3-2	TRBJ1-1	NA	NA	CASSQETRPNTEAFF	TGTGCCAGCAGCCAAGAAACTAGGCCAAACACTGAAGCTTTCTTT
TRBV7-2	TRBJ1-5	NA	NA	CASSLSGLDQPQHF	TGTGCCAGCAGCTTATCGGGTTTAGATCAGCCCCAGCATTTT
TRBV19	TRBJ2-3	TRBD1	NA	CASSTGTGGFDTQYF	TGTGCCAGTAGTACGGGGACAGGGGGGTTTGATACGCAGTATTTT
TRBV19	TRBJ1-2	NA	NA	CASSIGTGNYGYTF	TGTGCCAGTAGTATAGGAACAGGAAACTATGGCTACACCTTC
TRBV12-5	TRBJ1-1	TRBD1	NA	CASGFILTGVDTEAFF	TGTGCTAGTGGTTTTATCCTTACAGGGGTGGACACTGAAGCTTTCTTT
TRBV9	TRBJ1-1	NA	NA	CASSVVDPVMNTEAFF	TGTGCCAGCAGCGTAGTTGATCCGGTCATGAACACTGAAGCTTTCTTT
TRBV4-3	TRBJ1-1	NA	NA	CASSLAGTNTEAFF	TGCGCCAGCAGCCTAGCCGGGACAAACACTGAAGCTTTCTTT
TRBV15	TRBJ1-2	TRBD1	NA	CATSSRQGYYGYTF	TGTGCCACCAGCAGTAGACAGGGGTACTATGGCTACACCTTC
TRBV5-1	TRBJ1-1	TRBD1	NA	CASSRDRGDTEAFF	TGCGCCAGCAGCCGGGACAGGGGAGACACTGAAGCTTTCTTT
TRBV28	TRBJ2-2	NA	NA	CASSPRAGELFF	TGTGCCAGCAGCCCCCGCGCCGGGGAGCTGTTTTTT
TRBV7-2	TRBJ1-5	NA	few	CASSSRGSQPQHF	TGTGCCAGCAGCTCAAGGGGGAGTCAGCCCCAGCATTTT
TRBV27	TRBJ1-5	TRBD1	NA	CASSLGGQGGGRPQHF	TGTGCCAGCAGTTTAGGGGGACAGGGAGGGGGGAGGCCCCAGCATTTT
TRBV4-2	TRBJ1-1	TRBD1	NA	CASSQDQGVNTEAFF	TGTGCCAGCAGCCAAGATCAGGGGGTGAACACTGAAGCTTTCTTT